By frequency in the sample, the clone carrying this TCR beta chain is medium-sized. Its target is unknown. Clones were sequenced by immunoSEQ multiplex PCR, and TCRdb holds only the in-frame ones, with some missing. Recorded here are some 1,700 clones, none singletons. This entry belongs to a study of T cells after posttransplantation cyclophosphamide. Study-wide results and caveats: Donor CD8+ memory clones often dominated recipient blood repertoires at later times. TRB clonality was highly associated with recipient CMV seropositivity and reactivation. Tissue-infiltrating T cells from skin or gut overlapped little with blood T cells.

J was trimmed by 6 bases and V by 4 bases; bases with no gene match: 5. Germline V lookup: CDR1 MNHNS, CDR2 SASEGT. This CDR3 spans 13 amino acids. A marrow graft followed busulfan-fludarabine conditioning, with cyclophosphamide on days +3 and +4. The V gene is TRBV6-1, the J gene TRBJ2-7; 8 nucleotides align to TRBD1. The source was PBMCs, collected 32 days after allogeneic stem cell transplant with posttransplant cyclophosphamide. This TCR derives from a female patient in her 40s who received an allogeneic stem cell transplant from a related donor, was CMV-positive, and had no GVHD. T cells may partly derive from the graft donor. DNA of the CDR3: TGTGCCAGCAGTGTACAGGGGGTTCTCGAGCAGTACTTC. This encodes CASSVQGVLEQYF.